The clone carrying this TCR beta chain was recorded at least ten times. Its cognate antigen is unknown. This record comes from a study of read filtering for tumor transcriptome and immune sequencing. Notes on the study in general: Correlation between methods rose after single-read clonotypes were removed. The sorted CD138-negative fraction was a mixed bone marrow immune population, not purified T cells.

This library used roughly 400 ng RNA and molecular barcoded adaptors spanning alpha/delta and beta/gamma chains. Using its own MiXCR run on the reads, TCRdb lists one record per CDR3 protein. The sample holds approximately 140,000 distinct CDR3 sequences, about 13% seen once. The germline V gene has CDR1 DFQATT and CDR2 SNEGSKA (reference sequence). Trimming left V 3 bases short and J 6 bases short, with 8 bases between. This CDR3 has 11 residues. This sequence originates from a donor at least 40 years old with multiple myeloma. The chain uses TRBV20-1 and TRBJ1-2; D gene unclear. The sample taken for sequencing was a population of CD138-negative cells sorted from bone marrow. CDR3 residues: CSARPWNGYTF. The CDR3 coding sequence is TGCAGTGCTAGGCCGTGGAATGGCTACACCTTC.